This T cell receptor beta chain was captured in a study of a mutant IDH1 vaccine in newly diagnosed glioma. Looked up from germline, CDR1 is MNHNY and CDR2 is SVGAGI (reference sequence). With V trimmed by 7 bases and J by 0 bases, 4 bases remained unmatched. This CDR3 comprises 14 residues. Time point given: baseline, week 1 (first vaccination visit). The treatment was: pre-vaccination baseline after standard-of-care therapy. Generated by immunoSEQ multiplex PCR, the TCRdb table keeps only in-frame clones and is missing some. The sample includes tens of thousands of clones, around 86% of them seen just once.

This TCR came from a man younger than 45 with glioma. The input for sequencing was PBMCs, taken from a glioma patient treated with radiotherapy, temozolomide or both. The chain employs TRBV6-6 and TRBJ1-2; the match to TRBD1 covers 8 bases. CDR3 sequence (DNA): TGTGCCAGCACCCCGGACAGGGCTAACTATGGCTACACCTTC. Translating gives CASTPDRANYGYTF.